Shown below are 2 T cell receptor beta chains from a single sample sequenced in a study of T cell repertoires in cytomegalovirus infection. TCRdb independently ran MiXCR on the reads; one entry per CDR3 protein. The sample lists under 850,000 distinct CDR3 sequences, approximately 34% occurring once. The sequenced sample consisted of PBMCs. The receptors stem from a human donor in good health (CMV status not recorded). Some clones in this sample may be carry-over from other donors' samples.

This chain joins TRBV2 and TRBJ1-5; no firm D call. V dropped 4 bases and J dropped 3 bases, with 16 bases sitting between them. CDR3 length: 16 residues. CDR1 SNHLY and CDR2 FYNNEI come from the germline V gene. CDR3 protein: CASSGNLGRHNQPQHF. The CDR3 DNA reads TGTGCCAGCAGTGGGAATTTAGGCCGCCACAATCAGCCCCAGCATTTT.

CDR3 nucleotide sequence: TGTGCCAGCAGTGAAGTAGGGGGTGAGGGGAACGAGCAGTACTTC. Translated: CASSEVGGEGNEQYF. The chain has TRBV2 and TRBJ2-7; D possibly corresponds to TRBD1 (6 bases). The V gene lost 1 base and the J gene lost 5 bases, with 15 bases spanning the gap. This CDR3 contains 15 residues. Germline lookup yields CDR1 SNHLY and CDR2 FYNNEI.